Below are 16 T cell receptor beta chains sequenced from a single sample in a study of OX40 agonist ivuxolimab in advanced cancers. Here immunoSEQ multiplex PCR was the method, and the copy in TCRdb shows in-frame clones only, minus some. The sample carries approximately 70,000 clones, 80% to 90% recorded once. The sequencing here drew on CD4+ or CD8+ T cells sorted from blood, taken in a trial of the OX40 agonist ivuxolimab. The origin of the receptors is an adult with an advanced solid tumor such as melanoma, head and neck, liver or kidney cancer.

The chain recombines TRBV5-1 with TRBJ2-1; tentative D call: TRBD2 (5 bases). Trimming stripped 4 bases from V and 6 bases from J, with 8 bases between. Germline V CDR1 and CDR2: SGHRS, YFSETQ. The CDR3 length is 12 residues. The chain's CDR3 is CASSGGPNEQFF. In DNA, the CDR3 is TGCGCCAGCAGCGGCGGGCCCAATGAGCAGTTCTTC. Full variable domain (outside the CDR3, taken from reference TRBV5-1 and TRBJ2-1): KAGVTQTPRYLIKTRGQQVTLSCSPISGHRSVSWYQQTPGQGLQFLFEYFSETQRNKGNFPGRFSGRQFSNSRSEMNVSTLELGDSALYLCASSGGPNEQFFGPGTRLTVL.

The chain couples TRBV7-9 to TRBJ2-3; 7 nucleotides agree with TRBD2. Trimming cost V 3 bases and J 3 bases; bases outside gene matches: 9. The CDR3 covers 16 residues. Germline loops: CDR1 SEHNR, CDR2 FQNEAQ (reference sequence). Here the CDR3 DNA reads TGTGCCAGCAGCTTTCCCCAGGCGGGGGTTACAGATACGCAGTATTTT. Amino acid sequence: CASSFPQAGVTDTQYF.

The CDR3 DNA reads as TGTGCCAGCAGCCAATACAGGAATCATAATGAAAAACTGTTTTTT. This gives the protein CASSQYRNHNEKLFF. The V and J genes are TRBV7-2 and TRBJ1-4; D perhaps matches TRBD1 (5 bases). The CDR3 extends over 15 amino acids. Trimming shortened V by 5 bases and J by 4 bases, and 14 bases separated the two germline ends. Germline V CDR1 and CDR2: SGHTA, FQGNSA.

This clone was picked up one time. The junction and the germline gene differ at one end; a read error may be behind it. The chain couples TRBV7-3 to TRBJ2-1, with 8 nucleotides matching TRBD1. The CDR3 length is 15 residues. CDR1 and CDR2 from the germline V gene are SGHTA and FQGTGA. The CDR3 spells CASSSRTGSYNEQFF. The CDR3 DNA reads as TGTGCCAGCAGTAGCCGGACAGGGTCCTATAATGAGCAGTTCTTC.

This chain joins TRBV9 and TRBJ1-2; unclear D gene. The ends were cut back, 2 bases at V and 4 bases at J, with 9 bases in the middle. CDR1 and CDR2 from the germline V gene are SGDLS and YYNGEE. The CDR3 spans 13 residues. The CDR3 sequence: CASSVGSPYGYTF. In DNA, the CDR3 is TGTGCCAGCAGCGTCGGCAGCCCCTATGGCTACACCTTC.

The chain carries TRBV5-1 and TRBJ2-5; 15 bases align to TRBD2. The trim removed 6 bases at V and 5 bases at J, leaving 8 bases unmatched. The CDR3 is made up of 16 amino acids. Germline V lookup: CDR1 SGHRS, CDR2 YFSETQ. For the CDR3, the DNA is TGCGCCAGCACCGGACTAGCGGGGGGGCCCGGGGAGACCCAGTACTTC. This codes for CASTGLAGGPGETQYF.

The rearrangement joins TRBV4-2 to TRBJ1-2; 7 nucleotides align to TRBD1. The J segment lost 0 bases and the V segment lost 4 bases, leaving 5 bases of the junction unmatched. The CDR3 contains 15 residues. Per germline, CDR1 LGHNA and CDR2 YNFKEQ. CDR3 region: CASSPTGAANYGYTF. The CDR3 bases are TGTGCCAGCAGCCCAACAGGGGCGGCTAACTATGGCTACACCTTC.

This chain joins TRBV5-6 and TRBJ2-2; D unclear. The CDR3 runs to 14 residues. Germline V CDR1 and CDR2: SGHDT, YYEEEE. V was clipped by 4 bases and J by 0 bases, with 7 bases between them. Here the CDR3 reads CASSAPPNTGELFF. The CDR3 DNA follows: TGTGCCAGCAGCGCCCCCCCGAACACCGGGGAGCTGTTTTTT.

The V gene is TRBV29-1, the J gene TRBJ2-7, with 11 bases aligning to TRBD1. V shed 4 bases and J 4 bases; nucleotides not matched to a gene: 9. The CDR3 contains 15 residues. Germline V gene sequence: CDR1 SQVTM, CDR2 ANQGSEA. The chain's CDR3 is CSVAQGQGVGYEQYF. The CDR3 nucleotides read TGCAGCGTTGCCCAGGGACAGGGGGTCGGTTACGAGCAGTACTTC.

The chain employs TRBV7-2 and TRBJ2-3; D is unresolved. Trimming left V 5 bases short and J 4 bases short, with 13 bases between. CDR1 and CDR2 from the germline V gene are SGHTA and FQGNSA. The CDR3 is 14 amino acids. CDR3 sequence (DNA): TGTGCCAGCAGCCCGCCGGGTAGATCAGATACGCAGTATTTT. Protein: CASSPPGRSDTQYF.

V usage is TRBV10-3 and J usage is TRBJ1-2; TRBD1 matches at 9 bases. The CDR3 length is 13 residues. V lost 7 bases to trimming and J lost 5 bases; unmatched junction nucleotides: 5. CDR1 and CDR2 from the germline V gene are ENHRY and SYGVKD. The CDR3 region is CAITGDREYGYTF. CDR3 in DNA: TGTGCCATCACTGGGGACAGGGAATATGGCTACACCTTC.

The V gene is TRBV19, the J gene TRBJ1-1; D ambiguous. The germline V and J ends were trimmed by 5 bases and 1 base, with 8 bases remaining between them. Looked up from germline, CDR1 is LNHDA and CDR2 is SQIVND (reference sequence). The CDR3 spans 13 residues. The CDR3 spells CASSEQRNTEAFF. CDR3 bases: TGTGCCAGTAGTGAACAAAGGAACACTGAAGCTTTCTTT. Based on the CDR3 plus reference TRBV19 and TRBJ1-1, the full variable domain is DGGITQSPKYLFRKEGQNVTLSCEQNLNHDAMYWYRQDPGQGLRLIYYSQIVNDFQKGDIAEGYSVSREKKESFPLTVTSAQKNPTAFYLCASSEQRNTEAFFGQGTRLTVV.

V and J are TRBV6-4 and TRBJ1-2; D might be TRBD1 (5 bases). The CDR3 is 13 residues long. Germline values: CDR1 MRHNA, CDR2 SNTAGT. Trimming left V 4 bases short and J 6 bases short, with 12 bases between. The chain's CDR3 is CASSAEAGNGYTF. The CDR3 DNA sequence: TGTGCCAGCAGTGCCGAGGCAGGGAATGGCTACACCTTC.

J is TRBJ1-5 and V is TRBV6-5, with no clear D. The germline V and J ends were trimmed by 0 bases and 7 bases, with 10 bases remaining between them. The CDR3 runs 14 residues. Germline V gene sequence: CDR1 MNHEY, CDR2 SVGAGI. The CDR3 here is CASSYSSARQPQHF. The CDR3 DNA reads TGTGCCAGCAGTTACTCATCAGCTCGACAGCCCCAGCATTTT.

V usage is TRBV19 and J usage is TRBJ2-5, with 7 nucleotides matching TRBD2. CDR1 LNHDA and CDR2 SQIVND come from the germline V gene (reference sequence). V lost 2 bases to trimming and J lost 11 bases; unmatched junction nucleotides: 11. The CDR3 sequence is 14 residues long. CDR3 region: CASSISGAGEAQYF. As DNA, the CDR3 is TGTGCCAGTAGTATATCCGGCGCGGGGGAGGCGCAGTACTTC.

The CDR3 sequence is CASSSGTGLQETQYF. The CDR3 DNA is TGTGCCAGCTCAAGCGGGACAGGACTGCAAGAGACCCAGTACTTC. This rearrangement joins TRBV18 to TRBJ2-5; a possible D gene is TRBD1 (8 bases). CDR3 length equals 15 residues. CDR1 is KGHSH and CDR2 is LQKENI in the germline V gene. V lost 5 bases, J lost 2 bases, and 15 bases lay in between.